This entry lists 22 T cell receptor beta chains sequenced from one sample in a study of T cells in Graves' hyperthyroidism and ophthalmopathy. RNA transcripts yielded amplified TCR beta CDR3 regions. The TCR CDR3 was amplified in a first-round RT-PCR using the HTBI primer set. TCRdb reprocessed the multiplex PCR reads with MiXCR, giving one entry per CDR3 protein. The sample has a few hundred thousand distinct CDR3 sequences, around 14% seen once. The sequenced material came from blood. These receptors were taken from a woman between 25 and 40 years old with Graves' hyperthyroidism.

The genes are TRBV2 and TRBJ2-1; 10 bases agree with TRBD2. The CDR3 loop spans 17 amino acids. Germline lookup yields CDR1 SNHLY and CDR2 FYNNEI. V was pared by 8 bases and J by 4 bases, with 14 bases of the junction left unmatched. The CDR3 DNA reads TGTGCCAGCTCCCTGGGACCAGCGGGAGGGAAATACAATGAGCAGTTCTTC. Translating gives CASSLGPAGGKYNEQFF.

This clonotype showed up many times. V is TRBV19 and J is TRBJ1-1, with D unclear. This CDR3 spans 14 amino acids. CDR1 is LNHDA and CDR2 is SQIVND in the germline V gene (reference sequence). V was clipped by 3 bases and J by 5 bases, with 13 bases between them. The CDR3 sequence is CASSISWRGTEAFF. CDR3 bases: TGTGCCAGTAGTATCAGTTGGCGGGGAACTGAAGCTTTCTTT.

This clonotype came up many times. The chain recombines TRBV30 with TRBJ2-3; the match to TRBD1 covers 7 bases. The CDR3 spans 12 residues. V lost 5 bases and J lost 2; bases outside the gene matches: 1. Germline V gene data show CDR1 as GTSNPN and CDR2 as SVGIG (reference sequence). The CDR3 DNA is TGTGCCTGGGGGACAGACACAGATACGCAGTATTTT. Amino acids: CAWGTDTDTQYF.

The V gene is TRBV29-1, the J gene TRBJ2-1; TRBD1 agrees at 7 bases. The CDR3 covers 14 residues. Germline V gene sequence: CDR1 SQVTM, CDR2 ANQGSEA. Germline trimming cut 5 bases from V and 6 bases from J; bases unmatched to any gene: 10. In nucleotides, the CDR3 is TGCAGCGTTAGAACAGGGGTTGGGGTCAATGAGCAGTTCTTC. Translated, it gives CSVRTGVGVNEQFF.

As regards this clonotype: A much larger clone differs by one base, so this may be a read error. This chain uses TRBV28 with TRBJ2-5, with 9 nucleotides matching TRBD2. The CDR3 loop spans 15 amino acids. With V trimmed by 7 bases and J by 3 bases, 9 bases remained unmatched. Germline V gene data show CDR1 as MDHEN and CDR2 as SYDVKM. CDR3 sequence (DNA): TGTGCCAGCACCCTCCCGACTAGCGGAAAAGAGACCCAGTACTTC. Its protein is CASTLPTSGKETQYF.

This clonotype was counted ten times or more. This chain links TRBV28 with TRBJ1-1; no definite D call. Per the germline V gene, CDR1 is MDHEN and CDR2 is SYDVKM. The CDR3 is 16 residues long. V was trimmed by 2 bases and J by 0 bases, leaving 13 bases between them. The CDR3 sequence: CASSLSLEAMNTEAFF. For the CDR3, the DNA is TGTGCCAGCAGTTTAAGCCTGGAGGCTATGAACACTGAAGCTTTCTTT. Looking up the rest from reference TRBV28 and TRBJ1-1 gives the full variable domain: DVKVTQSSRYLVKRTGEKVFLECVQDMDHENMFWYRQDPGLGLRLIYFSYDVKMKEKGDIPEGYSVSREKKERFSLILESASTNQTSMYLCASSLSLEAMNTEAFFGQGTRLTVV.

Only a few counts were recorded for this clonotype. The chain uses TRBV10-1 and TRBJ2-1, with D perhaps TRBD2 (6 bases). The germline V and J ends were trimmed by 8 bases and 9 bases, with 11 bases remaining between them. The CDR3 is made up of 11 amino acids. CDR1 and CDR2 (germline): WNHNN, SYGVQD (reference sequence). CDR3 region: CASSGGSEQFF. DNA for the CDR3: TGCGCCAGCTCTGGGGGGAGTGAGCAGTTCTTC.

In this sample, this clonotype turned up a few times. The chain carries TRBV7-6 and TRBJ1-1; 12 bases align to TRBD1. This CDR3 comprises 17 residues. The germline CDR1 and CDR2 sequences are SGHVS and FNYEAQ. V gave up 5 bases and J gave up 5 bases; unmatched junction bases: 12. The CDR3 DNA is TGTGCCAGCAGCGGCGGGACAGGGGGCGCGAGTGGTACTGAAGCTTTCTTT. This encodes CASSGGTGGASGTEAFF.

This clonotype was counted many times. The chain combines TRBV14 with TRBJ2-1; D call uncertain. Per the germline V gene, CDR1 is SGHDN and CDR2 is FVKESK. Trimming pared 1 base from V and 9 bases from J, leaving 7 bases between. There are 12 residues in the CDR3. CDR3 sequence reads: CASSQAVGEQFF. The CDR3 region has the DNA TGTGCCAGCAGCCAAGCAGTGGGTGAGCAGTTCTTC.

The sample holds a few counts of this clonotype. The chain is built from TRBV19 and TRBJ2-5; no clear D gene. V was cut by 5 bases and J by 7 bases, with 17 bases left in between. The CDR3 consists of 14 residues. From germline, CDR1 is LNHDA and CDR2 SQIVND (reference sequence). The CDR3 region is CASSQARRSGTQYF. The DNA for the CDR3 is TGTGCCAGTAGTCAAGCCCGGCGGTCCGGGACCCAGTACTTC.

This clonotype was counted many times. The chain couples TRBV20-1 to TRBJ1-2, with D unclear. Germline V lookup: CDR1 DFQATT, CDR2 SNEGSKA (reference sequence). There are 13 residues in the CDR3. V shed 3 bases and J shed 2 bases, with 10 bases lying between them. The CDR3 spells CSASGDGNYGYTF. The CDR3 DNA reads TGCAGTGCTAGCGGCGACGGGAACTATGGCTACACCTTC.

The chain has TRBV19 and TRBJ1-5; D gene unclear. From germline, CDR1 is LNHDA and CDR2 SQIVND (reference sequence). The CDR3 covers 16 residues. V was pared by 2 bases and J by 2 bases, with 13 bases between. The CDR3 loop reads CASSIKGRVGNQPQHF. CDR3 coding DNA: TGTGCCAGTAGTATAAAGGGTAGGGTAGGCAATCAGCCCCAGCATTTT.

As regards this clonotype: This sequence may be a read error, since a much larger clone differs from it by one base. CDR3 in amino acids: CAGRADRKNTGELFF. CDR3 nucleotide sequence: TGTGCCGGCAGAGCAGACAGGAAGAACACCGGGGAGCTGTTTTTT. This chain uses TRBV2 with TRBJ2-2, with a tentative D call TRBD1 (6 bases). From germline, CDR1 is SNHLY and CDR2 FYNNEI. The CDR3 has 15 residues.

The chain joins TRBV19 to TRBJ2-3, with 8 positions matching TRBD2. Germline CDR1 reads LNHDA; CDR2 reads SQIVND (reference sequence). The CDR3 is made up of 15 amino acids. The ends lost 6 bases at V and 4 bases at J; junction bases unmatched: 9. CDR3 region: CASSLDFGRADTQYF. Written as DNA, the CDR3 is TGTGCCAGTAGCCTTGATTTCGGGAGGGCAGATACGCAGTATTTT.

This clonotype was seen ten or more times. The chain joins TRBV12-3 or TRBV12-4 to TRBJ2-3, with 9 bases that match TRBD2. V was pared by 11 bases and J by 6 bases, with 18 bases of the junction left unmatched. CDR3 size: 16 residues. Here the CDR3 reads CAPFCDPSAGGDTQYF. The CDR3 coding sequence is TGTGCCCCCTTCTGCGACCCTAGCGCGGGGGGGGATACGCAGTATTTT.

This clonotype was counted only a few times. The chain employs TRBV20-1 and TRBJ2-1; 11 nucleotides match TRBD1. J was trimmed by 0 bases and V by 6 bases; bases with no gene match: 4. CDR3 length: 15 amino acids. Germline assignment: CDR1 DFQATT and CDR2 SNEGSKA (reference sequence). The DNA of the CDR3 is TGCAGTGCGGGGGACAGGGGGGACTCCTACAATGAGCAGTTCTTC. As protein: CSAGDRGDSYNEQFF.

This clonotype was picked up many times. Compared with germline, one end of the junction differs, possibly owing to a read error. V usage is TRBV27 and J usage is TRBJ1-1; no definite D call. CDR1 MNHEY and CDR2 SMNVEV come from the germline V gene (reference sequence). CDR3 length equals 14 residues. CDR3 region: CTSSFGRRPAEAFF. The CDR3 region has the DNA TGTACCAGCAGTTTCGGCCGGAGGCCCGCTGAAGCTTTCTTT.

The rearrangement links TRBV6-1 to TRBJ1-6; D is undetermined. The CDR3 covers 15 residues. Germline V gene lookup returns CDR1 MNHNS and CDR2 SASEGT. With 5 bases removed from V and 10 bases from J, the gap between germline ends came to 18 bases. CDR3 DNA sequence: TGTGCCAGCAGTACCCGGACGGCTTTGAGGTCACCCCTCCACTTT. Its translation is CASSTRTALRSPLHF.

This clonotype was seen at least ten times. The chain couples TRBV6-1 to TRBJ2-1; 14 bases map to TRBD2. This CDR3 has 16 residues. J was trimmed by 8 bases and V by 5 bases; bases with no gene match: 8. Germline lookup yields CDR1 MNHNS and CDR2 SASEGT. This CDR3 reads CASSLTGTSGSYEQFF. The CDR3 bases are TGTGCCAGCAGTCTAACCGGGACTAGCGGGAGTTATGAGCAGTTCTTC.

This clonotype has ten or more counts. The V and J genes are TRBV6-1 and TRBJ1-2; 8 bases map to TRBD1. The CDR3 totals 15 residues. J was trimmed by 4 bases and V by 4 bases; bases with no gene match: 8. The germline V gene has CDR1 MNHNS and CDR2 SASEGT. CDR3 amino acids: CASSGPGQGAYGYTF. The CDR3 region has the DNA TGTGCCAGCAGTGGACCCGGACAGGGAGCCTATGGCTACACCTTC.

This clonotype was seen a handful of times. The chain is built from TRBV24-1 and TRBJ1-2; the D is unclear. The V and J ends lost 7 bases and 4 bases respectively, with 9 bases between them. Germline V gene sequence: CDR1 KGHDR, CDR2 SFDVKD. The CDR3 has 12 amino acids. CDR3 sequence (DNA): TGTGCCACCAGCGACGCCACCTATGGCTACACCTTC. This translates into CATSDATYGYTF.

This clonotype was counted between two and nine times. DNA of the CDR3: TGTGCCACCAGCAGAGATCTACCCTCTCGTTTTACAGGGGGGGATAGCAATCAGCCCCAGCATTTT. Translating it yields CATSRDLPSRFTGGDSNQPQHF. The chain employs TRBV15 and TRBJ1-5; 8 positions match TRBD1. There are 22 residues in the CDR3. From germline, CDR1 is LNHNV and CDR2 YYDKDF (reference sequence). V lost 0 bases and J lost 0; bases outside the gene matches: 19.